This T cell receptor (beta chain) was retrieved from a study of T cells in Graves' hyperthyroidism and ophthalmopathy. For the diagnoses, clinical symptoms, serum thyroxine and TRAb, thyroid ultrasound and orbital computed tomography were used. This clonotype was seen a single time. No conserved phenylalanine or tryptophan is present at the end of the CDR3, so a read error is the likely explanation. V was shortened by 9 bases and J by 1 base, with 18 bases between the two germline ends. There are 15 residues in the CDR3. Germline V CDR1 and CDR2: LNHDA, SQIVND (reference sequence). Researchers amplified the TCR beta CDR3 regions from RNA transcripts. The primer set for the first-round RT-PCR of the TCR CDR3 was HTBI. TCRdb independently ran MiXCR on the multiplex PCR reads; one entry per CDR3 protein. The sample carries about 52,000 distinct CDR3 sequences, roughly 50% recorded once.

The sequencing input was blood. The receptor was derived from a woman aged 45-65 years with Graves' ophthalmopathy. The V gene is TRBV19, the J gene TRBJ2-5; D perhaps matches TRBD1 (6 bases). The CDR3 region has the DNA TGTGCCAGCGGGCCCGGAACAGGGACCCAAGAGACCCAGTACTGC. This codes for CASGPGTGTQETQYC.